The 27 T cell receptor beta chains below were found in one sample sequenced in a study of blood T cell repertoires in COVID-19. TCRdb's table, derived via immunoSEQ multiplex PCR, lists solely in-frame clones and lacks some. The sample records roughly 200,000 clones, 80% to 90% being singletons. Sequencing was performed on peripheral blood. The receptors derive from a human donor in a cohort sampled during active COVID-19.

The CDR3 spells CASRREDAYGYTF. In DNA, the CDR3 is TGCGCCAGCCGGAGGGAAGATGCATATGGCTACACCTTC. The chain is built from TRBV5-1 and TRBJ1-2; no firm D call. From germline, CDR1 is SGHRS and CDR2 YFSETQ. The V end lost 7 bases, the J end lost 5 bases, and 15 bases lay between the germline ends. CDR3 length equals 13 residues.

The chain carries TRBV2 and TRBJ1-4; 7 bases line up with TRBD1. Losses at the gene ends were 3 bases for V and 4 bases for J; bases not matched to a gene: 2. This CDR3 contains 14 residues. The germline gives CDR1 SNHLY, CDR2 FYNNEI. This chain's CDR3 is CASSDSGGNEKLFF. As DNA, the CDR3 is TGTGCCAGCAGTGATTCAGGGGGTAATGAAAAACTGTTTTTT.

This rearrangement joins TRBV6-5 to TRBJ2-3, with 9 bases identical to TRBD2. Germline V gene lookup returns CDR1 MNHEY and CDR2 SVGAGI. This CDR3 spans 14 amino acids. V lost 8 bases to trimming and J lost 4 bases; unmatched junction nucleotides: 7. This CDR3 is CASGSGRRADTQYF. Here the CDR3 DNA reads TGTGCCAGCGGTAGCGGGAGAAGGGCAGATACGCAGTATTTT.

The V gene is TRBV3-1 (or the pseudogene TRBV3-2), the J gene TRBJ2-7, with TRBD2 identical over 8 bases. Germline CDR1 is LGHDT and CDR2 is YNNKEL (reference sequence). With V trimmed by 1 base and J by 6 bases, 2 bases remained unmatched. CDR3 length: 13 amino acids. The CDR3 DNA reads as TGTGCCAGCAGCCAAGTCCGGGGGGGCGAGCAGTACTTC. Its translation is CASSQVRGGEQYF.

This clone was found once. This rearrangement joins TRBV30 to TRBJ2-3, with a weak D call TRBD2 (5 bases). This CDR3 comprises 12 residues. The V end was cut by 3 bases, the J end by 5 bases, with 9 bases between. Germline V lookup: CDR1 GTSNPN, CDR2 SVGIG (reference sequence). The CDR3 loop reads CAWSDYGDTQYF. In DNA form, the CDR3 reads TGTGCCTGGAGCGACTACGGAGATACGCAGTATTTT.

The rearrangement links TRBV25-1 to TRBJ1-1; D is perhaps TRBD1 (5 bases). The CDR3 has 15 residues. The V and J ends lost 3 bases and 4 bases respectively, with 15 bases between them. CDR1 and CDR2 from the germline V gene are MGHDK and SYGVNS. The CDR3 nucleotides are TGTGCCAGCAGTGACCCCAGGGCGTGGGGCACTGAAGCTTTCTTT. This encodes CASSDPRAWGTEAFF.

This clone was detected once. J is TRBJ2-2 and V is TRBV10-2, with 8 positions matching TRBD1. CDR1 is WSHSY and CDR2 is SAAADI in the germline V gene. With 7 bases clipped from V and 0 bases from J, the junction kept 4 bases outside the gene matches. The CDR3 length is 15 residues. The CDR3 here is CASTVQGANTGELFF. The CDR3 DNA follows: TGCGCCAGCACGGTACAGGGGGCGAACACCGGGGAGCTGTTTTTT.

The chain joins TRBV15 to TRBJ2-3; TRBD2 might be the D (5 bases). The CDR3 extends over 19 amino acids. CDR1 is LNHNV and CDR2 is YYDKDF in the germline V gene (reference sequence). Trimming took off 0 bases at V and 2 bases at J, with 21 bases between the two ends. The CDR3 nucleotides read TGTGCCACCAGCAGAGATTGGCGGGTACTTCTTCCGCACACAGATACGCAGTATTTT. This gives the protein CATSRDWRVLLPHTDTQYF.

This chain connects TRBV13 to TRBJ2-7, with 7 bases lining up with TRBD2. V lost 8 bases to trimming and J lost 4 bases; unmatched junction nucleotides: 11. There are 14 residues in the CDR3. Germline CDR1 and CDR2: PRHDT and FYEKMQ (reference sequence). The CDR3 loop reads CASALAGELYEQYF. CDR3 sequence (DNA): TGTGCCAGCGCTCTGGCGGGAGAATTGTACGAGCAGTACTTC.

This rearrangement joins TRBV5-4 to TRBJ2-7; 11 nucleotides agree with TRBD2. The CDR3 has 16 residues. V lost 4 bases, J lost 7 bases, and 13 bases stayed unmatched. Looked up from germline, CDR1 is SGHNT and CDR2 is YYREEE (reference sequence). CDR3 sequence reads: CASSVARLAGPGEQYF. The CDR3, as DNA: TGTGCCAGCAGCGTAGCCCGACTAGCGGGGCCGGGGGAGCAGTACTTC.

V is TRBV4-1 and J is TRBJ2-3; maybe TRBD1 (5 bases). Trimming took off 6 bases at V and 2 bases at J, with 9 bases between the two ends. Germline V gives CDR1 MGHRA, CDR2 YSYEKL. The CDR3 has 13 amino acids. The CDR3 region has the DNA TGCGCCAGCAGACGACAGACCACAGATACGCAGTATTTT. Its protein product is CASRRQTTDTQYF.

V and J are TRBV18 and TRBJ1-1, with D possibly TRBD1 on 5 matching bases. This CDR3 comprises 15 residues. The germline V gene has CDR1 KGHSH and CDR2 LQKENI. V was trimmed by 4 bases and J by 1 base, leaving 13 bases between them. The chain's CDR3 is CASSHDKGSNTEAFF. The CDR3 region has the DNA TGTGCCAGCTCACACGACAAGGGGTCGAACACTGAAGCTTTCTTT.

The rearrangement joins TRBV11-2 to TRBJ2-5; TRBD1 might be the D (6 bases). V lost 5 bases to trimming and J lost 4 bases, with 26 bases between them. CDR1 SGHAT and CDR2 FQNNGV come from the germline V gene. This CDR3 is built from 18 residues. The CDR3 region is CASSHTRNRVVFGETQYF. Written as DNA, the CDR3 is TGTGCCAGCAGCCATACTCGGAACAGGGTAGTTTTTGGAGAGACCCAGTACTTC.

J is TRBJ1-2 and V is TRBV19; D is uncertain. Trimming stripped 6 bases from V and 4 bases from J, with 15 bases between. The CDR3 sequence is 14 residues long. CDR1 LNHDA and CDR2 SQIVND come from the germline V gene (reference sequence). The CDR3 region has the DNA TGTGCCAGTAGCCCTACTCCTGAAGCCTATGGCTACACCTTC. It codes for CASSPTPEAYGYTF.

The rearrangement uses TRBV27 and TRBJ2-1; TRBD1 agrees at 7 bases. Germline CDR1 MNHEY, CDR2 SMNVEV (reference sequence). V was pared by 3 bases and J by 6 bases, with 5 bases of the junction left unmatched. The CDR3 totals 14 residues. The CDR3 loop is CASSFWAGGNEQFF. Written as DNA, the CDR3 is TGTGCCAGCAGTTTCTGGGCAGGGGGCAATGAGCAGTTCTTC.

The chain couples TRBV5-1 to TRBJ2-4; TRBD2 agrees at 15 bases. The CDR3 contains 16 residues. The germline V gene encodes CDR1 SGHRS and CDR2 YFSETQ. Trimming cost V 3 bases and J 9 bases; bases outside gene matches: 7. DNA for the CDR3: TGCGCCAGCAGCTCAGGACTAGCGGGAGGGGCAGGCATTCAGTACTTC. Residues: CASSSGLAGGAGIQYF.

The chain is built from TRBV6-5 and TRBJ1-2; perhaps TRBD1 as D (5 bases). The CDR3 is 14 residues long. V shed 0 bases and J shed 7 bases, with 12 bases lying between them. Germline-derived CDR1 and CDR2 are MNHEY and SVGAGI. As DNA, the CDR3 is TGTGCCAGCAGTTACTCGTGGTCCGGGGGTGGCTACACCTTC. Translated: CASSYSWSGGGYTF.

This chain uses TRBV28 with TRBJ1-3; possibly TRBD1 for D (5 bases). There are 14 residues in the CDR3. The V end was cut by 8 bases, the J end by 2 bases, with 13 bases between. Per the germline V gene, CDR1 is MDHEN and CDR2 is SYDVKM. The CDR3 DNA is TGTGCCAGCCAAGCCTCCAGGGCTGGAAACACCATATATTTT. It translates to CASQASRAGNTIYF. Looking up the rest from reference TRBV28 and TRBJ1-3 gives the full variable domain: DVKVTQSSRYLVKRTGEKVFLECVQDMDHENMFWYRQDPGLGLRLIYFSYDVKMKEKGDIPEGYSVSREKKERFSLILESASTNQTSMYLCASQASRAGNTIYFGEGSWLTVV.

This clone was recorded once. This chain uses TRBV12-3 or TRBV12-4 with TRBJ1-2; D remains ambiguous. The CDR3 spans 13 residues. Trimming removed 0 bases from V and 5 bases from J, with 7 bases in between. The CDR3 reads CASSLAFGYGYTF. In nucleotides, the CDR3 is TGTGCCAGCAGTTTAGCATTCGGTTATGGCTACACCTTC.

The rearrangement uses TRBV5-6 and TRBJ2-3, with D perhaps TRBD1 (5 bases). V dropped 4 bases and J dropped 3 bases, with 18 bases sitting between them. This CDR3 region has 16 residues. Germline values: CDR1 SGHDT, CDR2 YYEEEE. CDR3 sequence reads: CASSLTAPSLTDTQYF. DNA for the CDR3: TGTGCCAGCAGCCTGACAGCCCCTTCTTTAACAGATACGCAGTATTTT.

V is TRBV18 and J is TRBJ2-7; TRBD1 agrees at 9 bases. In germline, CDR1 is KGHSH, CDR2 LQKENI. V was pared by 2 bases and J by 2 bases, with 13 bases of the junction left unmatched. This CDR3 region has 18 residues. This CDR3 reads CASSPSGVRTGVPYEQYF. As DNA, the CDR3 is TGTGCCAGCTCACCAAGTGGGGTTCGGACAGGGGTGCCCTACGAGCAGTACTTC.

The chain combines TRBV4-1 with TRBJ1-6, with TRBD1 matching over 8 bases. V shed 0 bases and J 5 bases; nucleotides not matched to a gene: 3. The CDR3 has 16 residues. CDR1 and CDR2 from the germline V gene are MGHRA and YSYEKL. CDR3 sequence (DNA): TGCGCCAGCAGCCAAGACGCACAGGGGGATAATTCACCCCTCCACTTT. Amino acids: CASSQDAQGDNSPLHF.

The V call is TRBV7-3, the J call TRBJ2-1; D not certain. CDR3 length equals 14 residues. V shed 0 bases and J shed 7 bases, with 10 bases lying between them. Per the germline V gene, CDR1 is SGHTA and CDR2 is FQGTGA. Here the CDR3 reads CASSLTGRSNEQFF. CDR3 coding DNA: TGTGCCAGCAGCTTAACGGGCAGGTCAAATGAGCAGTTCTTC. Combining the CDR3 with reference TRBV7-3 and TRBJ2-1 gives the whole variable domain GAGVSQTPSNKVTEKGKYVELRCDPISGHTALYWYRQSLGQGPEFLIYFQGTGAADDSGLPNDRFFAVRPEGSVSTLKIQRTERGDSAVYLCASSLTGRSNEQFFGPGTRLTVL.

The chain carries TRBV27 and TRBJ2-7; TRBD1 is a possible D gene (6 bases). V dropped 4 bases and J dropped 3 bases, with 13 bases sitting between them. CDR3 length: 14 amino acids. The germline V gene encodes CDR1 MNHEY and CDR2 SMNVEV (reference sequence). The CDR3 here is CASSSQGHNYEQYF. CDR3 DNA sequence: TGTGCCAGCAGTTCCCAGGGACATAACTACGAGCAGTACTTC.

The V call is TRBV2, the J call TRBJ1-2; D is ambiguous. Trimming pared 7 bases from V and 4 bases from J, leaving 7 bases between. The V gene's germline CDR1 is SNHLY and CDR2 FYNNEI. The CDR3 runs to 11 residues. CDR3 region: CASMTGYGYTF. CDR3 DNA: TGTGCCAGCATGACGGGCTATGGCTACACCTTC.

The rearrangement links TRBV27 to TRBJ1-1, with no clear D. The germline V and J ends were trimmed by 3 bases and 1 base, with 6 bases remaining between them. Germline CDR1 reads MNHEY; CDR2 reads SMNVEV (reference sequence). This CDR3 spans 13 amino acids. The DNA for the CDR3 is TGTGCCAGCAGTTTCTGGCAGAACACTGAAGCTTTCTTT. Its protein is CASSFWQNTEAFF.

The chain carries TRBV19 and TRBJ2-1; perhaps TRBD2 as D (7 bases). Germline CDR1 reads LNHDA; CDR2 reads SQIVND (reference sequence). V shed 2 bases and J shed 9 bases, with 20 bases lying between them. The CDR3 has 16 amino acids. As DNA, the CDR3 is TGTGCCAGTAGTATACCCGGAGGGGGGGGCCCTGGTGAGCAGTTCTTC. Residues: CASSIPGGGGPGEQFF.